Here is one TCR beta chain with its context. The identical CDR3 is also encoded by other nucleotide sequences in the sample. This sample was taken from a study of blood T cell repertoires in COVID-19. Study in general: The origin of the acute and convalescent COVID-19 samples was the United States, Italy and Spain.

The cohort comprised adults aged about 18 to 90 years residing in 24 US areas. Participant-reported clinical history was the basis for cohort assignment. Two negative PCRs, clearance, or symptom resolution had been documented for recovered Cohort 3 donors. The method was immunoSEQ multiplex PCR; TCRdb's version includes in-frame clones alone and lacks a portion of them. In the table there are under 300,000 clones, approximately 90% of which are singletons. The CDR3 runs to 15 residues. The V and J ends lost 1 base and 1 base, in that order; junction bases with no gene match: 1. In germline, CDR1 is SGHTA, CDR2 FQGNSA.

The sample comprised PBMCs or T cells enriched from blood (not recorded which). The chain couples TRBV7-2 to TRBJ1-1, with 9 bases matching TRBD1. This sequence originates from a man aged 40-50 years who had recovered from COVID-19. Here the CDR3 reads CASSLVGQGNTEAFF. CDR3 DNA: TGTGCCAGCAGCTTAGTGGGACAGGGGAACACTGAAGCTTTCTTT.